This is a list of T cell receptor beta chains from one sample in a study of cytomegalovirus exposure and HLA in healthy donors. This table comes from immunoSEQ multiplex PCR, and its TCRdb copy is limited to in-frame clones, with some not included. Altogether fewer than 140,000 clones are present, just over 70% being singletons, with the ten largest covering less than 0.95%. The sequenced material came from PBMCs. The receptors here all came from a boy aged 10-17 years in good health and CMV-seronegative. The CDR3 runs from the conserved cysteine through the conserved F or W. The D gene is left open where the match is weak. The size entry is marked missing in some rows and otherwise reads once, few, many or a size class.

D	V	J	size	CDR3	DNA
TRBD1	TRBV19	TRBJ2-7	NA	CASSIYGQGPSYEQYF	TGTGCCAGTAGTATATATGGACAGGGCCCCTCCTACGAGCAGTACTTC
NA	TRBV7-3	TRBJ2-5	NA	CASSSDRRETQYF	TGTGCCAGCAGCTCCGACAGGCGGGAGACCCAGTACTTC
TRBD1	TRBV5-5	TRBJ1-2	NA	CASSLGQGAIGNYGYTF	TGTGCCAGCAGCTTGGGACAGGGGGCGATCGGTAACTATGGCTACACCTTC
TRBD1	TRBV5-1	TRBJ2-7	NA	CASSLDAGGVYEQYF	TGCGCCAGCAGCTTGGATGCAGGGGGCGTTTACGAGCAGTACTTC
TRBD2	TRBV5-6	TRBJ2-7	NA	CASSHTLAGVYEQYF	TGTGCCAGCAGCCACACGCTAGCGGGAGTCTACGAGCAGTACTTC
TRBD2	TRBV11-3	TRBJ2-5	NA	CASSLDGAGGPWETQYF	TGTGCCAGCAGCTTAGATGGGGCGGGAGGGCCATGGGAGACCCAGTACTTC
NA	TRBV5-1	TRBJ1-5	NA	CASSLGYSNQPQHF	TGCGCCAGCAGCTTGGGTTATAGCAATCAGCCCCAGCATTTT
NA	TRBV28	TRBJ1-4	NA	CASSFGGVNEKLFF	TGTGCCAGCAGTTTTGGGGGGGTAAATGAAAAACTGTTTTTT
NA	TRBV9	TRBJ1-2	NA	CASRSTGRYGYTF	TGTGCCAGCAGATCGACAGGTCGGTATGGCTACACCTTC
NA	TRBV6-5	TRBJ1-1	NA	CASSNTGKEAFF	TGTGCCAGCAGCAATACAGGGAAAGAAGCTTTCTTT
NA	TRBV6-5	TRBJ2-7	NA	CASSYLDRPSYEQYF	TGTGCCAGCAGTTACTTAGACAGGCCCTCCTACGAGCAGTACTTC
NA	TRBV27	TRBJ1-1	NA	CASRPLRTGSREAFF	TGTGCCAGCAGACCCCTCCGTACAGGGAGCAGAGAAGCTTTCTTT
TRBD1	TRBV9	TRBJ1-4	few	CASSVGGTGLNEKLFF	TGTGCCAGCAGCGTAGGAGGGACAGGGCTTAATGAAAAACTGTTTTTT
NA	TRBV30	TRBJ2-7	NA	CAWGGQSYEQYF	TGTGCCTGGGGTGGACAATCCTACGAGCAGTACTTC
NA	TRBV13	TRBJ2-1	few	CASSLGRSVYNEQFF	TGTGCCAGCAGCTTAGGTCGGTCGGTCTACAATGAGCAGTTCTTC
NA	TRBV21-1	TRBJ2-7	NA	CASSNKAGLDEQYF	TGTGCCAGCAGCAATAAAGCAGGGCTCGACGAGCAGTACTTC
TRBD2	TRBV18	TRBJ2-3	NA	CASSRTSGSTDTQYF	TGTGCCAGCTCACGGACTAGCGGAAGCACAGATACGCAGTATTTT
NA	TRBV5-6	TRBJ1-1	few	CASSFGQGIRTEAFF	TGTGCCAGCAGCTTCGGCCAGGGGATACGCACTGAAGCTTTCTTT
TRBD2	TRBV7-8	TRBJ2-7	NA	CASSFTSGYPYEQYF	TGTGCCAGCAGCTTTACTAGCGGGTACCCTTACGAGCAGTACTTC
TRBD1	TRBV2	TRBJ2-5	NA	CASRMGPGQGALWETQYF	TGTGCCAGCAGGATGGGTCCGGGACAGGGGGCCTTGTGGGAGACCCAGTACTTC